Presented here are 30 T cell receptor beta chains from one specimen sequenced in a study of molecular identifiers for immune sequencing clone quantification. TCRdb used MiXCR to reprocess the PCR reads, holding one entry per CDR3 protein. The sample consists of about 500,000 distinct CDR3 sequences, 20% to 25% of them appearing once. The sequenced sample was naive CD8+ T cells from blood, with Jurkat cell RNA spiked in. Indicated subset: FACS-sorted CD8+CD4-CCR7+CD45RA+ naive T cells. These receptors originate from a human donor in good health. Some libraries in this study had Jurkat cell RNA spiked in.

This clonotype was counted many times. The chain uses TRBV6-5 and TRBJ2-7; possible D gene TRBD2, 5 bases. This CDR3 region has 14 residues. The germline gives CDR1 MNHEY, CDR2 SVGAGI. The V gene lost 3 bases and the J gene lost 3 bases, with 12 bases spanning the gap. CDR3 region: CASSYSGRGYEQYF. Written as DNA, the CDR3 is TGTGCCAGCAGTTATTCGGGTCGGGGCTACGAGCAGTACTTC.

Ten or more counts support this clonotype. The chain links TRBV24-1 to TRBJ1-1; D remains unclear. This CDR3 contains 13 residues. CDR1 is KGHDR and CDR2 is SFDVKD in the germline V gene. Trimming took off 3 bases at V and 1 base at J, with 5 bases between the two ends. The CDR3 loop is CATSDTRNTEAFF. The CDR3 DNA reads TGTGCCACCAGTGATACCAGGAACACTGAAGCTTTCTTT.

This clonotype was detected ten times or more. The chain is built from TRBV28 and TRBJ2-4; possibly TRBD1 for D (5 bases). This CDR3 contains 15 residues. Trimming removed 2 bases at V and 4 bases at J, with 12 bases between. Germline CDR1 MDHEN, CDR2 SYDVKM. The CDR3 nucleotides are TGTGCCAGCAGTTTAAGGGGTCCCCTGAAAAACATTCAGTACTTC. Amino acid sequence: CASSLRGPLKNIQYF.

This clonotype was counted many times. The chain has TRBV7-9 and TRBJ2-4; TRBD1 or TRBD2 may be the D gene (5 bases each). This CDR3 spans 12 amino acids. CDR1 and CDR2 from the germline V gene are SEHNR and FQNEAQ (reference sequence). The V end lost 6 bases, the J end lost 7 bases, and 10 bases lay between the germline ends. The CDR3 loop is CASRGEGNIQYF. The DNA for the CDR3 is TGTGCCAGCAGGGGCGAGGGGAACATTCAGTACTTC.

The CDR3 region has the DNA TGTGCCAGCAGCCAAACGGGACAGGGGGGCCTAGATACGCAGTATTTT. This gives the protein CASSQTGQGGLDTQYF. The chain is built from TRBV5-4 and TRBJ2-3; 11 positions agree with TRBD1. There are 16 residues in the CDR3. The germline V gene has CDR1 SGHNT and CDR2 YYREEE (reference sequence). The V segment lost 4 bases and the J segment 5 bases; nucleotides outside the gene matches: 9.

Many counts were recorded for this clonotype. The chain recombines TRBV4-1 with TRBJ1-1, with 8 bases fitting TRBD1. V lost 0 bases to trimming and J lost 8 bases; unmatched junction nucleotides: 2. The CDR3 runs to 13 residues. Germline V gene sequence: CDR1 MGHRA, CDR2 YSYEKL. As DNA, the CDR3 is TGCGCCAGCAGCCAAGACAGGGGGCACGAAGCTTTCTTT. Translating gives CASSQDRGHEAFF.

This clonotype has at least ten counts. CDR3 loop: CASSFSNIGTEAFF. CDR3 DNA: TGTGCCAGCAGCTTTTCTAATATAGGCACTGAAGCTTTCTTT. The V and J genes are TRBV5-6 and TRBJ1-1; D is unresolved. The ends were cut back, 2 bases at V and 4 bases at J, with 12 bases in the middle. The CDR3 is 14 residues long. Germline assignment: CDR1 SGHDT and CDR2 YYEEEE.

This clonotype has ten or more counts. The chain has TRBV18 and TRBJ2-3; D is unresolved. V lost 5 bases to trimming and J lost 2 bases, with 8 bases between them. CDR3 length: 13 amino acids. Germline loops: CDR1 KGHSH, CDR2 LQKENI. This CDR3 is CASSDSNTDTQYF. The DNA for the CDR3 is TGTGCCAGCTCAGATAGCAACACAGATACGCAGTATTTT.

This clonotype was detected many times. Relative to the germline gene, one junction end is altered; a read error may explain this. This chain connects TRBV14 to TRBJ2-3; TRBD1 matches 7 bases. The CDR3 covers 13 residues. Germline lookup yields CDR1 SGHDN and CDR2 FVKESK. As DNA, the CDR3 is TGTGCCAGCAGCCAAGCCCGGACAGGTCCTAGGAATTTT. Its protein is CASSQARTGPRNF.

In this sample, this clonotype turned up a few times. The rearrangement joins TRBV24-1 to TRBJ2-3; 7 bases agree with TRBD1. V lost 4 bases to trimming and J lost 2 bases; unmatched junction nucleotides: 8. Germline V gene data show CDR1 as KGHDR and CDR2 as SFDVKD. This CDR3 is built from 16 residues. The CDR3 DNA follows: TGTGCCACCAGTGACGCAGGACAGGCGGTCACAGATACGCAGTATTTT. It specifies CATSDAGQAVTDTQYF.

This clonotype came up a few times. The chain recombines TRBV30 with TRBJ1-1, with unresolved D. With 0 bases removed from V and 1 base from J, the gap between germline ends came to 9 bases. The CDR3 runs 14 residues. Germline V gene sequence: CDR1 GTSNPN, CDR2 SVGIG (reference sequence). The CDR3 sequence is CAWSVGQQNTEAFF. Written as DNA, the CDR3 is TGTGCCTGGAGTGTAGGGCAGCAGAACACTGAAGCTTTCTTT. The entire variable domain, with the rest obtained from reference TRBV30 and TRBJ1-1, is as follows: SQTIHQWPATLVQPVGSPLSLECTVEGTSNPNLYWYRQAAGRGLQLLFYSVGIGQISSEVPQNLSASRPQDRQFILSSKKLLLSDSGFYLCAWSVGQQNTEAFFGQGTRLTVV.

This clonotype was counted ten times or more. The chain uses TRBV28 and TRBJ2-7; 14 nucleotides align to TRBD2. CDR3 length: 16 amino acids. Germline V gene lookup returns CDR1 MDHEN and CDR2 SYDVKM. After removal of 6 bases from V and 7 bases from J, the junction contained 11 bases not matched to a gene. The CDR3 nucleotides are TGTGCCAGCAGCAACCCGGGACTAGCGGGAGTAGGGGAGCAGTACTTC. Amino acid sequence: CASSNPGLAGVGEQYF.

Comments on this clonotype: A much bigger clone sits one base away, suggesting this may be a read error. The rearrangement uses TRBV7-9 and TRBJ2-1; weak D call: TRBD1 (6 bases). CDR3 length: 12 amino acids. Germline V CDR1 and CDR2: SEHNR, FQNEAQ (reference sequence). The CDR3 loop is CARSLRGNEQFF. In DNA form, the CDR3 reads TGTGCCCGCAGCTTAAGGGGGAATGAGCAGTTCTTC.

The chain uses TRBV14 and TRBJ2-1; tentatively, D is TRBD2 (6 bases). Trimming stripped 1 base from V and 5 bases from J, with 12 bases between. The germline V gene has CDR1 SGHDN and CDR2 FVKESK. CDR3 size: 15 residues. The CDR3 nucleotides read TGTGCCAGCAGCCAAGTCGGGAGTGTCCACAATGAGCAGTTCTTC. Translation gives CASSQVGSVHNEQFF.

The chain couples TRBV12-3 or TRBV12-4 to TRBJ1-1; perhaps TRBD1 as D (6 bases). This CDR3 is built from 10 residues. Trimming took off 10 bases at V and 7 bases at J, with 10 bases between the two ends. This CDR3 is CATTGHEAFF. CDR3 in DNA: TGTGCCACCACGGGACATGAAGCTTTCTTT.

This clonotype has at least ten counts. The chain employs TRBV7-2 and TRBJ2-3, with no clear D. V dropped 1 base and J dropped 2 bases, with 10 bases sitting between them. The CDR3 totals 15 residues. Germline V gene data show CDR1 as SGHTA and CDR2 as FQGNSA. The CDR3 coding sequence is TGTGCCAGCAGCTTAGTGGCGCTCTTCACAGATACGCAGTATTTT. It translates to CASSLVALFTDTQYF.

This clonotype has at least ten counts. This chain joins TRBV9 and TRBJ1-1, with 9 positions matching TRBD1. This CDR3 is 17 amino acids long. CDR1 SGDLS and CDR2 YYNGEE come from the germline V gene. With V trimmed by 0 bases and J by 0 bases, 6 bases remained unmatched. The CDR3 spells CASSVAGTGYMNTEAFF. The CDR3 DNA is TGTGCCAGCAGCGTAGCGGGGACAGGGTACATGAACACTGAAGCTTTCTTT.

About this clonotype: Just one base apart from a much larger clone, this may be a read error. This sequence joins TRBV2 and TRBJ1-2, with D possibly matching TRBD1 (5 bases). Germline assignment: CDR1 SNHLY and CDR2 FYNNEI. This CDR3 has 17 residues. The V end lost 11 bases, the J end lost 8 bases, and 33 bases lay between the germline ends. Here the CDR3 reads CAGNGEGGTDPGLGYTF. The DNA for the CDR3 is TGTGCCGGCAATGGGGAAGGAGGGACGGATCCAGGTTTGGGCTACACCTTC. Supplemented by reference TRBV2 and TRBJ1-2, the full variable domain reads EPEVTQTPSHQVTQMGQEVILRCVPISNHLYFYWYRQILGQKVEFLVSFYNNEISEKSEIFDDQFSVERPDGSNFTLKIRSTKLEDSAMYFCAGNGEGGTDPGLGYTFGSGTRLTVV.

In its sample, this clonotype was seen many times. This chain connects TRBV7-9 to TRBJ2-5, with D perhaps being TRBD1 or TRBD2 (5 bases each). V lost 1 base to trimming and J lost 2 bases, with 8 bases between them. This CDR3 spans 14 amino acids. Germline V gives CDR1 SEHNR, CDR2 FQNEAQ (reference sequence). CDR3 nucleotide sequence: TGTGCCAGCAGCTTAGTGGGGGAACAAGAGACCCAGTACTTC. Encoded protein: CASSLVGEQETQYF.

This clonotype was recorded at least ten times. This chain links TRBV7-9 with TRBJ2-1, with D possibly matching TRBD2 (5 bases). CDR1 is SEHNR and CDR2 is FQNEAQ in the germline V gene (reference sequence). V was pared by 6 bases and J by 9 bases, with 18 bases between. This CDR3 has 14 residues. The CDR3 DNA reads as TGTGCCAGCAGGGGCCCGACTAAGTCCTCTGAGCAGTTCTTC. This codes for CASRGPTKSSEQFF.

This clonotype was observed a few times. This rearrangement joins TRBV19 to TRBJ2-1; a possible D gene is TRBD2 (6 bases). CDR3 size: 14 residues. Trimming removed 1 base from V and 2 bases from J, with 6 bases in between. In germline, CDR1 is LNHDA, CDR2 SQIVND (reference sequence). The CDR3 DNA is TGTGCCAGTAGTATAGGGAGGGCCTACAATGAGCAGTTCTTC. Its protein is CASSIGRAYNEQFF.

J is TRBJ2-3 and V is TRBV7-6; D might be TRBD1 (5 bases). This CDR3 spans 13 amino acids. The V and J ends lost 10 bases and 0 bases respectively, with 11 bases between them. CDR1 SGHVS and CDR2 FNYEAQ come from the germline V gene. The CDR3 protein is CAIQRGSTDTQYF. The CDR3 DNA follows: TGTGCCATTCAAAGGGGTAGCACAGATACGCAGTATTTT.

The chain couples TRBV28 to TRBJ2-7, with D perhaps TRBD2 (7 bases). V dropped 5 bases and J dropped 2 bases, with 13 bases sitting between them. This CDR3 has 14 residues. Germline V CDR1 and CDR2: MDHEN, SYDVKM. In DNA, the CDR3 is TGTGCCAGCAGTCCCTCCGGGGGGCCCTACGAGCAGTACTTC. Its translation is CASSPSGGPYEQYF.

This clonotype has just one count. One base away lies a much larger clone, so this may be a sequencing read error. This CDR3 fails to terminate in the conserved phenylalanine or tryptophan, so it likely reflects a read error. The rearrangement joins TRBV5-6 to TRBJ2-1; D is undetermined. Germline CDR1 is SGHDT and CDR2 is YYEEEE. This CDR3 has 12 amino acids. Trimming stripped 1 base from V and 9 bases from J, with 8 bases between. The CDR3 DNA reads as TGTGCCAGCAGCTTGCTCTGGAGTGAGCAGTTCTTA. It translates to CASSLLWSEQFL.

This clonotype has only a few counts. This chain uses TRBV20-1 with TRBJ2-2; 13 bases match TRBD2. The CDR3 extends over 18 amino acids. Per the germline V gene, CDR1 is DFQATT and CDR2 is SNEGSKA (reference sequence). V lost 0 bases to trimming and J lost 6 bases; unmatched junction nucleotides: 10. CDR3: CSARDPSTTSGRSGELFF. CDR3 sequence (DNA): TGCAGTGCTAGAGACCCCTCAACGACTAGCGGGAGGTCCGGGGAGCTGTTTTTT.

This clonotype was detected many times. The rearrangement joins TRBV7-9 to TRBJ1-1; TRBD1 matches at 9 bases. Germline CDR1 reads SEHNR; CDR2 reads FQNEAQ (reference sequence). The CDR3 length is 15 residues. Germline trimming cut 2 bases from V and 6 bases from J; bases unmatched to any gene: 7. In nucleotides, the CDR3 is TGTGCCAGCAGCTTAAAGGGACAGGGATACGCTGAAGCTTTCTTT. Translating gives CASSLKGQGYAEAFF.

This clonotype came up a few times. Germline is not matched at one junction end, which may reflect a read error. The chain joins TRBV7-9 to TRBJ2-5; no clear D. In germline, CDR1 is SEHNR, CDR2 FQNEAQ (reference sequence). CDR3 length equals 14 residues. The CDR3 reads CVSSLVTIQETQYF. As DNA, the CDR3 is TGTGTCAGCAGCTTAGTGACAATCCAAGAGACCCAGTACTTC.

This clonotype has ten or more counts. CDR3 DNA: TGTGCCAGCAGCCGGGACCTGAGGGATGAAGCTTTCTTT. The encoded protein is CASSRDLRDEAFF. The chain has TRBV6-2 or TRBV6-3 and TRBJ1-1, with D tentatively TRBD1 (5 bases). This CDR3 region has 13 residues. Germline values: CDR1 MNHEY, CDR2 SVGEGT. V was shortened by 6 bases and J by 7 bases, with 15 bases between the two germline ends.

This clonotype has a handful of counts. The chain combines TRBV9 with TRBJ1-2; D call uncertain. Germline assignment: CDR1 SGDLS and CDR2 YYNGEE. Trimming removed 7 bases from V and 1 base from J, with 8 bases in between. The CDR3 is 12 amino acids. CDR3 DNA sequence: TGTGCCAGCGTGGGGATTAACTATGGCTACACCTTC. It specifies CASVGINYGYTF.

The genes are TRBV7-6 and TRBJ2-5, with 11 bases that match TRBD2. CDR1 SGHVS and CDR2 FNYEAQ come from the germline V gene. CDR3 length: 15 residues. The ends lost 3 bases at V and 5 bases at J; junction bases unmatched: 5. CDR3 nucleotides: TGTGCCAGCAGCTTCACTAGCGGGAGCGATGAGACCCAGTACTTC. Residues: CASSFTSGSDETQYF.